This T cell receptor beta chain emerged from a study of cytomegalovirus exposure and HLA in healthy donors. Vbeta (60) and Jbeta (13) primers were used in the PCR. Only in-frame clones appear in the TCRdb table, and some are missing; sequencing was by immunoSEQ multiplex PCR. The sample carries some 200,000 clones, around three quarters recorded once. Germline loops: CDR1 SGHTA, CDR2 FQGNSA. Losses at the gene ends were 3 bases for V and 8 bases for J; bases not matched to a gene: 5. The CDR3 spans 15 residues. In regard to this clone: What it binds is unknown.

Healthy bone marrow donors supplied every sample. Overall study findings and caveats: Presence/absence results assume similar sequencing depth per donor, which may not hold. Links to common viral pathogens appeared, in a later analysis, for several of the most significant clusters. Diagnosis of cytomegalovirus status made by the classifier reportedly showed high specificity and sensitivity.

The sequence derives from a boy aged 10-17 years in good health and CMV-seronegative. Sequencing input: PBMCs. V is TRBV7-2 and J is TRBJ2-1, with 12 bases lining up with TRBD2. The CDR3 coding sequence is TGTGCCAGCAGCTTTCTAGCGGGGGGGCCCCATGAGCAGTTCTTC. This gives the protein CASSFLAGGPHEQFF.